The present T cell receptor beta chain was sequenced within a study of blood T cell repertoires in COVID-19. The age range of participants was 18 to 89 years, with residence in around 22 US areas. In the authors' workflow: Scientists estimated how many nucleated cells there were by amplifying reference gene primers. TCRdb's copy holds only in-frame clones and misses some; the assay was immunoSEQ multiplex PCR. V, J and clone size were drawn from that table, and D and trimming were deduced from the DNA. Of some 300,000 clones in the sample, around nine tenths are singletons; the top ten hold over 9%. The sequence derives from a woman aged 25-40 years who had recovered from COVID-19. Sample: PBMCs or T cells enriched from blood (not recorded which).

In DNA, the CDR3 is TGCGCCAGCAGCTACAGAGAAGAGACCCAGTACTTC. It codes for CASSYREETQYF. V is TRBV5-1 and J is TRBJ2-5, with unresolved D. Trimming took off 3 bases at V and 3 bases at J, with 6 bases between the two ends. The CDR3 is 12 residues long. CDR1 is SGHRS, CDR2 YFSETQ, per germline.